The 13 T cell receptor beta chains reported below all come from one sample, sequenced in a study of blood T cell repertoires in COVID-19. Using immunoSEQ multiplex PCR, the repertoire was profiled, and TCRdb retains in-frame clones only, with some absent. The data show a few hundred thousand clones, roughly 84% seen once. The sequenced sample was PBMCs or T cells enriched from blood (not recorded which). All receptors derive from a woman in her thirties or forties who had recovered from COVID-19.

This clone was recorded a few times. The rearrangement joins TRBV4-1 to TRBJ1-1; D is undetermined. Trimming shortened V by 0 bases and J by 2 bases, and 19 bases separated the two germline ends. The CDR3 covers 18 residues. Germline loops: CDR1 MGHRA, CDR2 YSYEKL. DNA of the CDR3: TGCGCCAGCAGCCAAGATACCGCCGGATCAGCGGGTAACACTGAAGCTTTCTTT. Residues: CASSQDTAGSAGNTEAFF.

The chain has TRBV5-5 and TRBJ1-1; 8 positions match TRBD1. From germline, CDR1 is SGHKS and CDR2 YYEKEE (reference sequence). The CDR3 spans 15 residues. V was pared by 3 bases and J by 5 bases, with 9 bases of the junction left unmatched. The CDR3 region is CASSWGRGLETEAFF. As DNA, the CDR3 is TGTGCCAGCAGCTGGGGCAGGGGGCTTGAAACTGAAGCTTTCTTT. Drawing the rest from reference TRBV5-5 and TRBJ1-1, the complete variable domain is DAGVTQSPTHLIKTRGQQVTLRCSPISGHKSVSWYQQVLGQGPQFIFQYYEKEERGRGNFPDRFSARQFPNYSSELNVNALLLGDSALYLCASSWGRGLETEAFFGQGTRLTVV.

This clone was recorded at least ten times. The CDR3 spells CASSQRRGGNPQFF. CDR3 bases: TGTGCCAGCAGCCAGCGTAGAGGGGGTAATCCGCAGTTCTTC. This chain connects TRBV27 to TRBJ2-1; D possibly corresponds to TRBD1 (6 bases). The V and J ends lost 6 bases and 12 bases respectively, with 21 bases between them. Germline V lookup: CDR1 MNHEY, CDR2 SMNVEV (reference sequence). The CDR3 totals 14 residues.

The rearrangement joins TRBV5-5 to TRBJ2-1; a weak D match, TRBD2 (7 bases). CDR3 length: 16 amino acids. Trimming cost V 6 bases and J 2 bases, with 18 bases left between them. The germline gives CDR1 SGHKS, CDR2 YYEKEE (reference sequence). CDR3 in DNA: TGTGCCAGCACCCTAAAGGGGGACTACGCCTACAATGAGCAGTTCTTC. Amino acid sequence: CASTLKGDYAYNEQFF.

The chain uses TRBV11-3 and TRBJ2-2; 8 bases fit TRBD1. CDR3 length: 15 residues. Per germline, CDR1 SGHNT and CDR2 YENEEA. After removal of 4 bases from V and 4 bases from J, the junction contained 5 bases not matched to a gene. The CDR3: CASSSGQGGTGELFF. CDR3 sequence (DNA): TGTGCCAGCAGCTCTGGACAGGGCGGCACCGGGGAGCTGTTTTTT.

This clone was detected only a few times. This chain uses TRBV10-2 with TRBJ2-7; possible D gene TRBD2, 6 bases. Looked up from germline, CDR1 is WSHSY and CDR2 is SAAADI. This CDR3 has 13 amino acids. V was shortened by 9 bases and J by 0 bases, with 12 bases between the two germline ends. The CDR3 reads CASRQGGSYEQYV. The CDR3 bases are TGCGCCAGTCGTCAGGGAGGCTCCTACGAGCAGTACGTC.

This clone was recorded once. The rearrangement joins TRBV6-2 or TRBV6-3 to TRBJ1-5; 9 bases agree with TRBD1. With V trimmed by 4 bases and J by 10 bases, 2 bases remained unmatched. Germline loops: CDR1 MNHEY, CDR2 SVGEGT. The length of the CDR3 is 12 residues. The CDR3 nucleotides are TGTGCCAGCAGTTGGACAGGGGTTCCCCAGCATTTT. It specifies CASSWTGVPQHF.

The J gene is TRBJ2-5, the V gene TRBV11-2; TRBD1 is a possible D gene (6 bases). Trimming took off 5 bases at V and 5 bases at J, with 18 bases between the two ends. The germline V gene encodes CDR1 SGHAT and CDR2 FQNNGV. CDR3 length: 15 amino acids. This CDR3 reads CASSPLGHLGETQYF. The CDR3 region has the DNA TGTGCCAGCAGCCCCTTGGGACACCTGGGGGAGACCCAGTACTTC.

This clone was observed a handful of times. V usage is TRBV11-2 and J usage is TRBJ1-6, with TRBD1 as a possible D gene (6 bases). The CDR3 consists of 15 residues. Germline CDR1 and CDR2: SGHAT and FQNNGV. Trimming left V 5 bases short and J 6 bases short, with 14 bases between. CDR3 protein: CASSTYRDTNSPLHF. DNA for the CDR3: TGTGCCAGCAGCACGTACCGGGACACTAATTCACCCCTCCACTTT.

J is TRBJ1-1 and V is TRBV29-1, with a possible D match to TRBD1 (5 bases). The CDR3 has 12 residues. Germline V gene sequence: CDR1 SQVTM, CDR2 ANQGSEA. V was clipped by 7 bases and J by 6 bases, with 15 bases between them. CDR3 sequence reads: CSARREGAEAFF. CDR3 bases: TGCAGCGCGCGCAGGGAAGGGGCTGAAGCTTTCTTT.

This chain joins TRBV19 and TRBJ1-4; 7 positions match TRBD1. This CDR3 has 15 amino acids. Germline CDR1 is LNHDA and CDR2 is SQIVND (reference sequence). J gave up 5 bases and V 5 bases, and 8 bases lay outside the gene matches. CDR3 in DNA: TGTGCCAGTAGTTATGGACAGGCACAAAATGAAAAACTGTTTTTT. Protein: CASSYGQAQNEKLFF.

V is TRBV27 and J is TRBJ2-4, with a tentative D call TRBD1 (5 bases). Germline CDR1 reads MNHEY; CDR2 reads SMNVEV (reference sequence). The germline V and J ends were trimmed by 4 bases and 7 bases, with 17 bases remaining between them. The CDR3 has 15 residues. The chain's CDR3 is CASSSPWQGRNIQYF. The CDR3 DNA follows: TGTGCCAGCAGTTCCCCTTGGCAGGGCCGTAACATTCAGTACTTC.

V gene TRBV4-3 combines with J gene TRBJ2-2; tentative D call: TRBD2 (6 bases). There are 18 residues in the CDR3. Germline CDR1 and CDR2: LGHNA and YSLEER. V was pared by 3 bases and J by 3 bases, with 20 bases between. This chain's CDR3 is CASSHPPEGGRYTGELFF. CDR3 nucleotides: TGCGCCAGCAGCCACCCCCCGGAAGGAGGGAGGTACACCGGGGAGCTGTTTTTT.